The 27 T cell receptor beta chains given below trace back to one sample, sequenced in a study of cytomegalovirus exposure and HLA in healthy donors. Primers included in the PCR were 60 Vbeta and 13 Jbeta primers. Generated by immunoSEQ multiplex PCR, the TCRdb table keeps only in-frame clones and is missing some. The table lists 170,000 or so clones, 84% of them singletons. The sequencing input was PBMCs. All receptors derive from a boy aged 2-15 years in good health and CMV-seronegative.

The gene calls are TRBV19 and TRBJ1-5, with D perhaps matching TRBD1 (6 bases). The V gene's germline CDR1 is LNHDA and CDR2 SQIVND (reference sequence). Between the trimmed V and J ends, which lost 6 bases and 3 bases, there was a span of 12 bases. This CDR3 contains 14 residues. This chain's CDR3 is CASSQGHSNQPQHF. The CDR3 coding sequence is TGTGCCAGTAGCCAGGGACATTCCAATCAGCCCCAGCATTTT.

The rearrangement joins TRBV2 to TRBJ1-1; 7 bases agree with TRBD1. Germline CDR1 reads SNHLY; CDR2 reads FYNNEI. Trimming removed 4 bases from V and 6 bases from J; junction bases left unmatched: 2. CDR3 length: 12 residues. The CDR3 DNA sequence: TGTGCCAGCAGTGGGGACAGTCCTGAAGCTTTCTTT. Its translation is CASSGDSPEAFF.

The chain uses TRBV7-2 and TRBJ1-5; 12 nucleotides align to TRBD1. CDR3 length equals 17 residues. Germline trimming cut 5 bases from V and 1 base from J; bases unmatched to any gene: 6. CDR1 is SGHTA and CDR2 is FQGNSA in the germline V gene. The CDR3 DNA reads as TGTGCCAGCAGCCCCGGGACAGGGGGCAGGAGCAATCAGCCCCAGCATTTT. It codes for CASSPGTGGRSNQPQHF. The variable domain in full, with the rest retrieved from reference TRBV7-2 and TRBJ1-5, is GAGVSQSPSNKVTEKGKDVELRCDPISGHTALYWYRQSLGQGLEFLIYFQGNSAPDKSGLPSDRFSAERTGGSVSTLTIQRTQQEDSAVYLCASSPGTGGRSNQPQHFGDGTRLSIL.

The chain uses TRBV15 and TRBJ1-5, with D uncertain. V was clipped by 4 bases and J by 7 bases, with 14 bases between them. Looked up from germline, CDR1 is LNHNV and CDR2 is YYDKDF (reference sequence). CDR3 length equals 14 residues. The chain's CDR3 is CATSIKTGSQPQHF. CDR3 nucleotides: TGTGCCACCAGCATAAAGACGGGAAGCCAGCCCCAGCATTTT.

The chain recombines TRBV30 with TRBJ2-4; D not certain. V dropped 0 bases and J dropped 6 bases, with 15 bases sitting between them. The germline gives CDR1 GTSNPN, CDR2 SVGIG (reference sequence). This CDR3 region has 15 residues. The CDR3 DNA reads as TGTGCCTGGAGTGTCTCCTTACGAGATGGAAACATTCAGTACTTC. This encodes CAWSVSLRDGNIQYF.

The chain uses TRBV7-6 and TRBJ1-1; 8 bases map to TRBD1. Germline V CDR1 and CDR2: SGHVS, FNYEAQ. J was trimmed by 4 bases and V by 1 base; bases with no gene match: 8. The CDR3 is 16 residues long. CDR3 DNA: TGTGCCAGCAGCTTAGTGGCAGGGGGCAGGGGCACTGAAGCTTTCTTT. It specifies CASSLVAGGRGTEAFF.

The V call is TRBV27, the J call TRBJ2-5; no clear D gene. Trimming stripped 0 bases from V and 3 bases from J, with 8 bases between. The CDR3 has 14 amino acids. Germline V gives CDR1 MNHEY, CDR2 SMNVEV (reference sequence). This CDR3 is CASSLSPRKETQYF. CDR3 DNA sequence: TGTGCCAGCAGTTTATCCCCCAGAAAAGAGACCCAGTACTTC.

The chain couples TRBV10-1 to TRBJ2-3; 8 nucleotides align to TRBD2. The V gene end was trimmed by 2 bases and the J gene end by 5 bases; junction bases not matched to a gene: 15. This CDR3 has 18 amino acids. Germline CDR1 WNHNN, CDR2 SYGVQD (reference sequence). The CDR3 region is CASSEGRLAKKGRDTQYF. The CDR3 DNA reads as TGCGCCAGCAGTGAGGGCCGACTAGCGAAAAAGGGTAGAGATACGCAGTATTTT.

The chain employs TRBV7-3 and TRBJ2-2, with D possibly matching TRBD1 (6 bases). The CDR3 has 15 amino acids. Trimming took off 5 bases at V and 1 base at J, with 11 bases between the two ends. Germline V gene sequence: CDR1 SGHTA, CDR2 FQGTGA. The CDR3 protein is CASSPQTGNTGELFF. The CDR3 DNA follows: TGTGCCAGCAGCCCCCAGACAGGGAACACCGGGGAGCTGTTTTTT. Supplemented by reference TRBV7-3 and TRBJ2-2, the full variable domain reads GAGVSQTPSNKVTEKGKYVELRCDPISGHTALYWYRQSLGQGPEFLIYFQGTGAADDSGLPNDRFFAVRPEGSVSTLKIQRTERGDSAVYLCASSPQTGNTGELFFGEGSRLTVL.

The chain joins TRBV14 to TRBJ2-5; D may be TRBD2 (5 bases). The germline V gene encodes CDR1 SGHDN and CDR2 FVKESK. V gave up 8 bases and J gave up 3 bases, with 13 bases separating them. The CDR3 totals 13 residues. The CDR3 sequence: CASDDGKEETQYF. In DNA, the CDR3 is TGTGCCAGCGATGACGGGAAGGAAGAGACCCAGTACTTC.

The chain joins TRBV7-9 to TRBJ2-1; 9 bases line up with TRBD1. V was pared by 2 bases and J by 6 bases, with 8 bases of the junction left unmatched. This CDR3 has 16 residues. Germline lookup yields CDR1 SEHNR and CDR2 FQNEAQ (reference sequence). CDR3 DNA sequence: TGTGCCAGCAGCTTATCCTGGGACAGGGATTTCAATGAGCAGTTCTTC. As protein: CASSLSWDRDFNEQFF.

The chain links TRBV5-6 to TRBJ2-5; 7 bases align to TRBD1. The tail of the sequence fits TRBJ2-7 better, so the J call may be wrong. Germline CDR1 and CDR2: SGHDT and YYEEEE. The CDR3 contains 15 residues. Written as DNA, the CDR3 is TGTGCCAGCAGCCGCCCGGGACAGAACCTCTACGAGCAGTACTTC. Amino acids: CASSRPGQNLYEQYF.

This chain uses TRBV7-9 with TRBJ1-1; a possible D gene is TRBD1 (6 bases). This CDR3 region has 15 residues. Germline V gene data show CDR1 as SEHNR and CDR2 as FQNEAQ (reference sequence). Deletions cut 1 base from V and 1 base from J, with 10 bases between. CDR3 nucleotides: TGTGCCAGCAGCTTAGACAGGGTGACGAACACTGAAGCTTTCTTT. It is translated as CASSLDRVTNTEAFF.

CDR3 loop: CASSSSGEGVGNTEAFF. Written as DNA, the CDR3 is TGTGCCAGCAGTTCCTCAGGGGAGGGGGTTGGGAACACTGAAGCTTTCTTT. The chain is built from TRBV28 and TRBJ1-1; D perhaps matches TRBD1 (6 bases). V lost 4 bases to trimming and J lost 1 base, with 19 bases between them. Germline values: CDR1 MDHEN, CDR2 SYDVKM. This CDR3 has 17 amino acids. The full variable domain, completed using reference TRBV28 and TRBJ1-1, is DVKVTQSSRYLVKRTGEKVFLECVQDMDHENMFWYRQDPGLGLRLIYFSYDVKMKEKGDIPEGYSVSREKKERFSLILESASTNQTSMYLCASSSSGEGVGNTEAFFGQGTRLTVV.

The chain carries TRBV5-1 and TRBJ1-1; D is unclear. There are 16 residues in the CDR3. Looked up from germline, CDR1 is SGHRS and CDR2 is YFSETQ. Trimming pared 4 bases from V and 0 bases from J, leaving 16 bases between. CDR3 region: CASSPLESILNTEAFF. DNA for the CDR3: TGCGCCAGCAGCCCCCTAGAGAGTATCTTGAACACTGAAGCTTTCTTT.

This sequence joins TRBV6-1 and TRBJ2-1, with 8 bases that match TRBD2. CDR1 is MNHNS, CDR2 SASEGT, per germline. CDR3 length: 14 residues. J lost 5 bases, V lost 4 bases, and 4 bases had no gene match. The CDR3 coding sequence is TGTGCCAGCAGTGTTGGCGGGGGGAACAATGAGCAGTTCTTC. It encodes CASSVGGGNNEQFF.

The chain has TRBV4-1 and TRBJ2-2; maybe TRBD2 (5 bases). Trimming stripped 6 bases from V and 0 bases from J, with 8 bases between. CDR1 and CDR2 (germline): MGHRA, YSYEKL. The CDR3 extends over 14 amino acids. This CDR3 is CASSGRANTGELFF. CDR3 sequence (DNA): TGCGCCAGCAGTGGGAGAGCGAACACCGGGGAGCTGTTTTTT.

The genes are TRBV6-1 and TRBJ2-5, with TRBD1 matching 7 bases. CDR1 and CDR2 from the germline V gene are MNHNS and SASEGT. Germline trimming cut 4 bases from V and 2 bases from J; bases unmatched to any gene: 19. The CDR3 is 19 residues long. CDR3 coding DNA: TGTGCCAGCAGTGCCCGAAGACAGGGTTTGATTGCGGGTCAAGAGACCCAGTACTTC. Translated, it gives CASSARRQGLIAGQETQYF.

This sequence joins TRBV14 and TRBJ2-7; D is perhaps TRBD1 (5 bases). Per the germline V gene, CDR1 is SGHDN and CDR2 is FVKESK. The ends were cut back, 0 bases at V and 0 bases at J, with 12 bases in the middle. CDR3 length: 16 amino acids. The CDR3 DNA is TGTGCCAGCAGCCAAGATTTTAGGGGCCTCTCCTACGAGCAGTACTTC. Residues: CASSQDFRGLSYEQYF.

The chain combines TRBV6-6 with TRBJ2-2; 10 bases align to TRBD1. Trimming at V came to 6 bases and at J to 3 bases, leaving 4 bases not matched to a gene. Germline V gene sequence: CDR1 MNHNY, CDR2 SVGAGI (reference sequence). CDR3 length: 15 residues. In DNA, the CDR3 is TGTGCCAGCAGACCGGGACAGGGGTACACCGGGGAGCTGTTTTTT. Protein product: CASRPGQGYTGELFF.

The genes are TRBV19 and TRBJ1-5; tentatively, D is TRBD1 (6 bases). The V gene lost 5 bases and the J gene lost 2 bases, with 13 bases spanning the gap. CDR1 LNHDA and CDR2 SQIVND come from the germline V gene (reference sequence). The CDR3 spans 15 residues. CDR3 bases: TGTGCCAGTAGTTCCAGGGGACGGGGCAATCAGCCCCAGCATTTT. Its translation is CASSSRGRGNQPQHF. The complete variable domain, with remaining parts taken from reference TRBV19 and TRBJ1-5, reads DGGITQSPKYLFRKEGQNVTLSCEQNLNHDAMYWYRQDPGQGLRLIYYSQIVNDFQKGDIAEGYSVSREKKESFPLTVTSAQKNPTAFYLCASSSRGRGNQPQHFGDGTRLSIL.

This clone was recorded a few times. The rearrangement uses TRBV18 and TRBJ1-5, with 7 bases that match TRBD1. Per the germline V gene, CDR1 is KGHSH and CDR2 is LQKENI. V was clipped by 1 base and J by 4 bases; unmatched bases: 4. The length of the CDR3 is 15 residues. This CDR3 reads CASSPQGARNQPQHF. The DNA for the CDR3 is TGTGCCAGCTCACCACAGGGGGCGAGGAATCAGCCCCAGCATTTT.

The rearrangement uses TRBV5-4 and TRBJ2-1, with 14 bases matching TRBD2. J gave up 5 bases and V 5 bases, and 9 bases lay outside the gene matches. This CDR3 is 17 amino acids long. Germline CDR1 SGHNT, CDR2 YYREEE (reference sequence). The CDR3 nucleotides read TGTGCCAGCAGGGAAAGACTAGCGGGAGGGCCCCACAATGAGCAGTTCTTC. Translating it yields CASRERLAGGPHNEQFF.

This clone was seen more than once but under ten times. V and J are TRBV19 and TRBJ1-2; 10 nucleotides match TRBD1. V lost 5 bases, J lost 5 bases, and 2 bases stayed unmatched. Germline V lookup: CDR1 LNHDA, CDR2 SQIVND (reference sequence). There are 13 residues in the CDR3. The CDR3 coding sequence is TGTGCCAGTAGTGTGGGACAGGGGTATGGCTACACCTTC. Protein sequence: CASSVGQGYGYTF.

J is TRBJ2-5 and V is TRBV12-5; D is undetermined. Trimming pared 7 bases from V and 3 bases from J, leaving 6 bases between. The CDR3 spans 11 residues. CDR1 and CDR2 (germline): LGHNT, FRNRAP. The CDR3 reads CASAFEETQYF. The CDR3 nucleotides read TGTGCTAGTGCCTTTGAAGAGACCCAGTACTTC. The full variable domain, rest sourced from reference TRBV12-5 and TRBJ2-5, is DARVTQTPRHKVTEMGQEVTMRCQPILGHNTVFWYRQTMMQGLELLAYFRNRAPLDDSGMPKDRFSAEMPDATLATLKIQPSEPRDSAVYFCASAFEETQYFGPGTRLLVL.

V gene TRBV29-1 combines with J gene TRBJ2-2; 7 nucleotides line up with TRBD1. The germline V gene has CDR1 SQVTM and CDR2 ANQGSEA. V lost 6 bases to trimming and J lost 1 base; unmatched junction nucleotides: 14. The length of the CDR3 is 17 residues. CDR3 bases: TGCAGCGTCTCCGAACTTAGGGGGCAGGGGAACACCGGGGAGCTGTTTTTT. This translates into CSVSELRGQGNTGELFF.

This clone has more than one count but fewer than ten. The rearrangement links TRBV14 to TRBJ2-1; 11 bases map to TRBD2. V shed 2 bases and J 9 bases; nucleotides not matched to a gene: 3. CDR1 and CDR2 from the germline V gene are SGHDN and FVKESK. This CDR3 contains 14 residues. The CDR3 DNA reads TGTGCCAGCAGCCAAACTAGCGGGAGACGTGAGCAGTTCTTC. Amino acid sequence: CASSQTSGRREQFF.